A single sample gave rise to the 12 T cell receptor beta chains below, sequenced in a study of beta chain features in type 1 diabetes. The sequenced template was cDNA made from the entire isolated RNA. Using immunoSEQ multiplex PCR, the repertoire was profiled, and TCRdb retains in-frame clones only, with some absent. The sample has under 250,000 clones, roughly 15% seen once. The source material was naive CD4+ T cells from blood. The receptors here all came from a woman in her thirties or forties in good health.

J is TRBJ2-6 and V is TRBV6-5; no definite D call. The CDR3 loop spans 14 amino acids. V was clipped by 7 bases and J by 0 bases, with 7 bases between them. Germline CDR1 and CDR2: MNHEY and SVGAGI. The CDR3 here is CASTPLSGANVLTF. The DNA of the CDR3 is TGTGCCAGCACCCCCCTCTCTGGGGCCAACGTCCTGACTTTC.

This clone was found a few times. The rearrangement joins TRBV5-1 to TRBJ2-2; TRBD2 matches at 7 bases. V lost 6 bases to trimming and J lost 2 bases; unmatched junction nucleotides: 4. The germline gives CDR1 SGHRS, CDR2 YFSETQ. The CDR3 contains 14 residues. CDR3 amino acids: CASTLAANTGELFF. For the CDR3, the DNA is TGCGCCAGCACCCTAGCGGCAAACACCGGGGAGCTGTTTTTT.

The chain uses TRBV6-1 and TRBJ2-2; maybe TRBD1 (6 bases). V lost 3 bases and J 5 bases, leaving 10 bases between the germline ends. CDR3 length: 14 amino acids. Germline V gene data show CDR1 as MNHNS and CDR2 as SASEGT. The CDR3 reads CASSDYRVTGELFF. For the CDR3, the DNA is TGTGCCAGCAGTGACTACAGGGTAACCGGGGAGCTGTTTTTT.

This clone was recorded at least ten times. CDR3 bases: TGTGCCAGCAGGATGGTGTACGGGTATGGCTACACCTTC. Its translation: CASRMVYGYGYTF. This sequence joins TRBV11-2 and TRBJ1-2; D is unclear. V was cut by 6 bases and J by 5 bases, with 13 bases left in between. The CDR3 length is 13 residues. The V gene's germline CDR1 is SGHAT and CDR2 FQNNGV.

This clone was counted only a few times. V gene TRBV19 combines with J gene TRBJ1-6; D is undetermined. The V gene's germline CDR1 is LNHDA and CDR2 SQIVND (reference sequence). V was clipped by 4 bases and J by 5 bases, with 9 bases between them. This CDR3 comprises 14 residues. The chain's CDR3 is CASSTYVNNSPLHF. The CDR3 DNA is TGTGCCAGTAGTACCTACGTGAATAATTCACCCCTCCACTTT.

The rearrangement uses TRBV5-1 and TRBJ2-2; TRBD1 agrees at 10 bases. Trimming at V came to 4 bases and at J to 5 bases, leaving 8 bases not matched to a gene. Germline CDR1 SGHRS, CDR2 YFSETQ. The CDR3 spans 16 residues. The CDR3 region is CASSIGQGGTTGELFF. DNA of the CDR3: TGCGCCAGCAGCATCGGACAGGGGGGGACAACCGGGGAGCTGTTTTTT.

V gene TRBV6-4 combines with J gene TRBJ1-1; 9 positions match TRBD1. Trimming cost V 6 bases and J 5 bases; bases outside gene matches: 7. This CDR3 comprises 14 residues. Germline V gene data show CDR1 as MRHNA and CDR2 as SNTAGT. The CDR3 spells CASRGQGIRTEAFF. CDR3 coding DNA: TGTGCCAGCAGGGGACAGGGAATACGGACTGAAGCTTTCTTT.

The rearrangement links TRBV7-2 to TRBJ2-5; a possible D gene is TRBD1 (6 bases). This CDR3 has 15 amino acids. Looked up from germline, CDR1 is SGHTA and CDR2 is FQGNSA. V lost 5 bases and J 3 bases, leaving 16 bases between the germline ends. CDR3 nucleotides: TGTGCCAGCAGCCATCACAGGGACGGGAAAGAGACCCAGTACTTC. Translated, it gives CASSHHRDGKETQYF.

This clone was seen more than once but under ten times. The chain is built from TRBV29-1 and TRBJ1-1; 8 nucleotides agree with TRBD1. After removal of 7 bases from V and 1 base from J, the junction contained 8 bases not matched to a gene. Germline CDR1 and CDR2: SQVTM and ANQGSEA. The length of the CDR3 is 14 residues. The CDR3 reads CSGAITGGNTEAFF. In DNA, the CDR3 is TGCAGCGGCGCGATTACAGGGGGGAACACTGAAGCTTTCTTT.

The sample holds a few counts of this clone. V and J are TRBV6-5 and TRBJ1-5, with D possibly TRBD1 on 5 matching bases. Between the trimmed V and J ends, which lost 0 bases and 5 bases, there was a span of 11 bases. The CDR3 extends over 15 amino acids. Germline lookup yields CDR1 MNHEY and CDR2 SVGAGI. This CDR3 reads CASSYSSGGDQPQHF. The CDR3 DNA reads TGTGCCAGCAGTTACTCGTCTGGAGGGGATCAGCCCCAGCATTTT.

V gene TRBV7-9 combines with J gene TRBJ2-3, with TRBD2 matching over 14 bases. The J segment lost 3 bases and the V segment lost 4 bases, leaving 9 bases of the junction unmatched. This CDR3 is built from 18 residues. Germline V gene lookup returns CDR1 SEHNR and CDR2 FQNEAQ (reference sequence). CDR3 bases: TGTGCCAGCAGCTCCGGGACTAGCGGGGGTTACATTACAGATACGCAGTATTTT. Encoded protein: CASSSGTSGGYITDTQYF.

V gene TRBV27 combines with J gene TRBJ2-5; D might be TRBD2 (7 bases). The CDR3 runs to 16 residues. Trimming took 7 bases from V and 0 from J, leaving 18 bases between them. In germline, CDR1 is MNHEY, CDR2 SMNVEV (reference sequence). The CDR3 loop is CASMRWAGAYQETQYF. The DNA for the CDR3 is TGTGCCAGCATGAGGTGGGCGGGGGCGTACCAAGAGACCCAGTACTTC.